This TCR beta chain appears in the sequencing data of a study of regulatory T cells in long-lasting Graves disease. Study outcomes and limitations: With approximately 2,500 shared public clonotypes, persistent patients exceeded new patients, who shared roughly 920. Persistent disease showed a preference for TRBV28, TRBJ1-2 and TRBJ2-5. Newly diagnosed Graves' patients exceeded persistent ones in TCR diversity.

Sample time point: persistent/refractory GD, antithyroid drugs over 5 years with positive TRAb. Extracted RNA from PBMCs served as the source of the TCR library. Blood from the periphery, about 9.7 milliliters in all, was drawn into EDTA tubes. The J segment lost 6 bases and the V segment lost 2 bases, leaving 8 bases of the junction unmatched. CDR3 size: 15 residues. Germline CDR1 reads DFQATT; CDR2 reads SNEGSKA (reference sequence). Combining iRepertoire HTBI primers with Arm-PCR of CDR3 regions, the authors built TCR beta libraries. TCRdb fed the multiplex PCR reads into MiXCR, producing one record per CDR3 protein. The sample lists 650,000 to 850,000 distinct CDR3 sequences; around 30% were seen once. This clonotype was found once. Its antigen is still unknown.

The TCR comes from a female donor with Graves disease. The specimen was peripheral blood mononuclear cells (PBMCs), collected when the disease was refractory, from a patient treated with antithyroid drugs. J is TRBJ2-2 and V is TRBV20-1; TRBD1 agrees at 8 bases. The CDR3 DNA follows: TGCAGTGCTAGACCCGACAGGGGCGCATCCGGGGAGCTGTTTTTT. This encodes CSARPDRGASGELFF.